This T cell receptor beta chain was observed in a study of human CD8 memory T cell subsets. On this clonotype itself: Its antigen is currently unknown.

This CDR3 spans 17 amino acids. Per germline, CDR1 LNHNV and CDR2 YYDKDF (reference sequence). General study findings and limits: The study sequenced T cell receptor beta chains only.

Researchers made TCR beta libraries via UMI-labeled 5' RACE. Per the authors' pipeline: Functional CDR3 beta clonotypes numbered roughly 3,000 to 20,000 in each TCR beta library. TCRdb reprocessed the 5' RACE reads, with one entry per CDR3 protein and no DNA. These V and J calls are TCRdb output, not the study's own analysis. This sample's table reports 9,000 to 15,000 distinct CDR3 sequences. The chain combines TRBV15 with TRBJ2-5; there is no DNA to check the TCRdb D call of TRBD1. Sequenced input: CD8+ T cells from PBMCs. The TCR sequence derives from a human donor in good health. CDR3 sequence: CATSRDIFGGLQETQYF.